Below, 15 T cell receptor beta chains from the same sample are listed, as sequenced in a study of liver allograft versus peripheral blood T cells. On the study more broadly: Transplanted livers held T cell receptor repertoires, and these were compared with repertoires in recipients' peripheral blood.

Via MiXCR, TCRdb re-called the reads, giving one row per CDR3 protein. The repertoire holds around 3,500 distinct CDR3 sequences, with more than 15% as singletons. All receptors come from a human patient who had a liver transplant. Some of the T cells might come from the graft donor.

This clonotype has at least ten counts. The DNA for the CDR3 is TGTGCCAGCAGCTCCCGGGATACGCAGTATTTT. It is translated as CASSSRDTQYF. The V call is TRBV7-2, the J call TRBJ2-3; D gene unclear. The germline V gene encodes CDR1 SGHTA and CDR2 FQGNSA. This CDR3 comprises 11 residues. Between the trimmed V and J ends, which lost 4 bases and 6 bases, there was a span of 5 bases.

By sample share, this clonotype is medium-sized. This chain links TRBV27 with TRBJ1-1; possible D gene TRBD1, 6 bases. Germline V gives CDR1 MNHEY, CDR2 SMNVEV (reference sequence). There are 13 residues in the CDR3. Deletions cut 6 bases from V and 3 bases from J, with 11 bases between. The CDR3 nucleotides read TGTGCCAGCAGCTACAGGGTTGACACTGAAGCTTTCTTT. This gives the protein CASSYRVDTEAFF.

In its sample, this clonotype ranks as medium-sized. The chain combines TRBV6-5 with TRBJ1-1; no firm D call. V lost 0 bases to trimming and J lost 3 bases, with 17 bases between them. Looked up from germline, CDR1 is MNHEY and CDR2 is SVGAGI. This CDR3 comprises 17 residues. The CDR3: CASSYSAVSLVYTEAFF. The CDR3 bases are TGTGCCAGCAGTTACTCCGCAGTTTCACTCGTTTACACTGAAGCTTTCTTT.

This clonotype is judged medium-sized. This chain uses TRBV7-9 with TRBJ1-3; a weak D match, TRBD1 (6 bases). This CDR3 region has 13 residues. Germline V lookup: CDR1 SEHNR, CDR2 FQNEAQ (reference sequence). V was cut by 6 bases and J by 1 base, with 7 bases left in between. CDR3 in amino acids: CASRGGSGNTIYF. In DNA form, the CDR3 reads TGTGCCAGCAGAGGGGGGTCTGGAAACACCATATATTTT.

Details on this clonotype: This may be a read error, as it is one base from a much larger clone. The gene calls are TRBV7-2 and TRBJ2-7; 7 nucleotides match TRBD1. Germline V CDR1 and CDR2: SGHTA, FQGNSA. This CDR3 has 16 residues. V shed 5 bases, J shed 0 bases, and the junction held 10 bases outside the gene matches. The CDR3 is CASSVQPGQYSYEQYV. In DNA form, the CDR3 reads TGTGCCAGCAGCGTCCAACCGGGACAGTACTCCTACGAGCAGTACGTC.

This clonotype is termed medium-sized. This chain joins TRBV27 and TRBJ2-7; the D call may be TRBD1 or TRBD2 (6 bases each). Trimming pared 5 bases from V and 3 bases from J, leaving 20 bases between. This CDR3 is built from 16 residues. Germline V CDR1 and CDR2: MNHEY, SMNVEV (reference sequence). DNA for the CDR3: TGTGCCAGCAGTCCCAAGAAGGTCGGGGGCTACTACGAGCAGTACTTC. It is translated as CASSPKKVGGYYEQYF.

This clonotype qualifies as medium-sized. The chain links TRBV27 to TRBJ1-2; no clear D. V lost 5 bases, J lost 1 base, and 8 bases lay in between. Germline V gene lookup returns CDR1 MNHEY and CDR2 SMNVEV (reference sequence). The CDR3 is made up of 13 amino acids. The CDR3 region is CASSQDVNYGYTF. The CDR3 bases are TGTGCCAGCAGTCAGGATGTTAACTATGGCTACACCTTC.

The CDR3 here is CASIPGGSEQYV. In DNA form, the CDR3 reads TGCGCCAGCATCCCCGGGGGGTCCGAGCAGTACGTC. The V gene is TRBV10-1, the J gene TRBJ2-7; 7 positions match TRBD2. CDR3 length: 12 residues. Looked up from germline, CDR1 is WNHNN and CDR2 is SYGVQD (reference sequence). Trimming cost V 7 bases and J 6 bases; bases outside gene matches: 6.

This clonotype was seen many times. The gene calls are TRBV6-2 or TRBV6-3 and TRBJ2-3; a weak D match, TRBD1 (5 bases). Germline CDR1 and CDR2: MNHEY and SVGEGT. This CDR3 contains 18 residues. With 10 bases removed from V and 5 bases from J, the gap between germline ends came to 31 bases. CDR3 DNA: TGTGCCATCTCGACAGATACCAAGCCTAACTACCCGGGAGATACGCAGTATTTT. It codes for CAISTDTKPNYPGDTQYF.

This clonotype is medium-sized (0.01 to 0.1%) within its sample. The rearrangement links TRBV30 to TRBJ1-5; D is unresolved. The CDR3 extends over 13 amino acids. V shed 1 base and J shed 7 bases, with 11 bases lying between them. In germline, CDR1 is GTSNPN, CDR2 SVGIG (reference sequence). The CDR3 reads CAWSDSLGQPQHF. In nucleotides, the CDR3 is TGTGCCTGGAGTGACTCCTTAGGGCAGCCCCAGCATTTT. Based on the CDR3 plus reference TRBV30 and TRBJ1-5, the full variable domain is SQTIHQWPATLVQPVGSPLSLECTVEGTSNPNLYWYRQAAGRGLQLLFYSVGIGQISSEVPQNLSASRPQDRQFILSSKKLLLSDSGFYLCAWSDSLGQPQHFGDGTRLSIL.

This clonotype is medium-sized. J is TRBJ1-6 and V is TRBV19, with a weak D call TRBD1 (5 bases). V was clipped by 9 bases and J by 7 bases, with 13 bases between them. This CDR3 has 13 residues. Looked up from germline, CDR1 is LNHDA and CDR2 is SQIVND (reference sequence). CDR3 protein: CASWDRWNSPLHF. CDR3 DNA: TGTGCCAGCTGGGACCGTTGGAATTCACCCCTCCACTTT.

This clonotype ranks as medium-sized. V gene TRBV6-2 or TRBV6-3 combines with J gene TRBJ2-7, with D uncertain. CDR3 size: 12 residues. Germline values: CDR1 MNHEY, CDR2 SVGEGT. Deletions cut 2 bases from V and 4 bases from J, with 6 bases between. The CDR3 region is CASSYDSYEQYV. In DNA form, the CDR3 reads TGTGCCAGCAGTTACGACTCTTACGAGCAGTACGTC.

This clonotype is judged medium-sized. The chain is built from TRBV18 and TRBJ2-1; 9 bases are shared with TRBD2. From germline, CDR1 is KGHSH and CDR2 LQKENI. The CDR3 sequence is 15 residues long. V lost 8 bases, J lost 4 bases, and 9 bases stayed unmatched. The CDR3 sequence is CASRPTSGFYNEQFF. CDR3 DNA sequence: TGTGCCAGCCGACCGACTAGCGGTTTTTACAATGAGCAGTTCTTC.

By sample fraction, this clonotype is medium-sized. The chain employs TRBV19 and TRBJ1-4, with unresolved D. The germline V gene has CDR1 LNHDA and CDR2 SQIVND (reference sequence). The CDR3 loop spans 13 amino acids. Trimming removed 4 bases at V and 10 bases at J, with 13 bases between. The CDR3 loop reads CASSTGLLGKLFF. CDR3 DNA sequence: TGTGCCAGTAGTACAGGACTCCTCGGAAAACTGTTTTTT.

This chain uses TRBV2 with TRBJ1-3; TRBD1 matches at 7 bases. Losses at the gene ends were 7 bases for V and 0 bases for J; bases not matched to a gene: 12. This CDR3 spans 17 amino acids. Germline CDR1 and CDR2: SNHLY and FYNNEI. Here the CDR3 DNA reads TGTGCCAGCAACCCCCACCCGACAGGGAGCTCTGGAAACACCATATATTTT. Amino acid sequence: CASNPHPTGSSGNTIYF. Full variable domain (rest looked up from reference TRBV2 and TRBJ1-3): EPEVTQTPSHQVTQMGQEVILRCVPISNHLYFYWYRQILGQKVEFLVSFYNNEISEKSEIFDDQFSVERPDGSNFTLKIRSTKLEDSAMYFCASNPHPTGSSGNTIYFGEGSWLTVV.